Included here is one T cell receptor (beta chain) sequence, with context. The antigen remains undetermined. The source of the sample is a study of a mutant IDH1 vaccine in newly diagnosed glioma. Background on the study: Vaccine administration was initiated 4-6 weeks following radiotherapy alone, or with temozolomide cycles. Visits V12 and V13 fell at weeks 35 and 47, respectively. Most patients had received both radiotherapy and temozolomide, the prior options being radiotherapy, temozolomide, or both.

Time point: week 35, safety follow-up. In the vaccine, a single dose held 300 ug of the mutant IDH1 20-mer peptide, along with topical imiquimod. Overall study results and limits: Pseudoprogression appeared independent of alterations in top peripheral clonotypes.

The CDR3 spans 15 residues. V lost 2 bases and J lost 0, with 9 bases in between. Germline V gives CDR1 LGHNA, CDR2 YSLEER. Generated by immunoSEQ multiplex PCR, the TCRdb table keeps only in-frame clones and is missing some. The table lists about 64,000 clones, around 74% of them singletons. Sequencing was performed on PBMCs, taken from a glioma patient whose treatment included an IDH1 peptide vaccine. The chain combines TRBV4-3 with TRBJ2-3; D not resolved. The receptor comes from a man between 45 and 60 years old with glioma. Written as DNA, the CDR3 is TGCGCCAGCAGCCAATTAACCGGGAGCACAGATACGCAGTATTTT. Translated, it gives CASSQLTGSTDTQYF.